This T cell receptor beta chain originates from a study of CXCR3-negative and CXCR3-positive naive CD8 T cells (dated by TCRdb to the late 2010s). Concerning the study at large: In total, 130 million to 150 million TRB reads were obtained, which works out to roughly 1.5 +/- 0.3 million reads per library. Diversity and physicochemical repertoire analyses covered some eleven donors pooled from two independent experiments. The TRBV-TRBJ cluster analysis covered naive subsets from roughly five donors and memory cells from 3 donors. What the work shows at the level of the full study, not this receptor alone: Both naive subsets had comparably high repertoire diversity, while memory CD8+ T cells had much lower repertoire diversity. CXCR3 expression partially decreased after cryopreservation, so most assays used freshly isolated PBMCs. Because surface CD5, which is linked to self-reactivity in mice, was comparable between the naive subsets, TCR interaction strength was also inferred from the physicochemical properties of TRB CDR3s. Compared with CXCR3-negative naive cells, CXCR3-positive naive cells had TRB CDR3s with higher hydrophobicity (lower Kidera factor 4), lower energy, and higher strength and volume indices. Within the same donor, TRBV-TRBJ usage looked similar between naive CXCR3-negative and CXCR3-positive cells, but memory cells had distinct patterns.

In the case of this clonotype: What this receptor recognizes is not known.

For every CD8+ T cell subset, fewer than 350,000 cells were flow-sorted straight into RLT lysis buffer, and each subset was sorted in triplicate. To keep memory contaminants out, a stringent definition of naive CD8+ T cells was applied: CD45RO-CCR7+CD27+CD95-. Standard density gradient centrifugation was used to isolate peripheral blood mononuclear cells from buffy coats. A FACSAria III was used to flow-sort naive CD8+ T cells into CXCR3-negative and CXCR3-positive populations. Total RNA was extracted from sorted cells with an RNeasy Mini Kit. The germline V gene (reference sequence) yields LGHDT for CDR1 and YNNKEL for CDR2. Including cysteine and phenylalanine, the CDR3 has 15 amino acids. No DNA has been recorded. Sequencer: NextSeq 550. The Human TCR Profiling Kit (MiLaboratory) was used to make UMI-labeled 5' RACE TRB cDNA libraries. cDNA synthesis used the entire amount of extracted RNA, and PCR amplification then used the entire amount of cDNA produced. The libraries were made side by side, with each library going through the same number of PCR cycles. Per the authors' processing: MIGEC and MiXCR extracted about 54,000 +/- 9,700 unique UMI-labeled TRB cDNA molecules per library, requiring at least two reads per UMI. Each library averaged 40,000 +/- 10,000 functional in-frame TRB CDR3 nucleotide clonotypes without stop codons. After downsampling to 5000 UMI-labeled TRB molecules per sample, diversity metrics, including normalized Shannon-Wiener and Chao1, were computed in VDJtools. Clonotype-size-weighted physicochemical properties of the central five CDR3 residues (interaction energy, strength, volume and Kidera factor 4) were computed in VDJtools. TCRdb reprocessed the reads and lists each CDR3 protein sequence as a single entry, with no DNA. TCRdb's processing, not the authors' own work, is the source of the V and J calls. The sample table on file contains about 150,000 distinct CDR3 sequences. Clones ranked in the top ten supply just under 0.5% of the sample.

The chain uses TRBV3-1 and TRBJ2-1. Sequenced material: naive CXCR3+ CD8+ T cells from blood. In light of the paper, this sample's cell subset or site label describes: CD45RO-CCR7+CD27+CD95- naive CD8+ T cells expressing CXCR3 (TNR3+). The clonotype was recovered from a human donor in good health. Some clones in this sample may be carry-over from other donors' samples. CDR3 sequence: CASSQSSTFDNEQFF.